A single sample is the source of the 20 T cell receptor beta chains below, sequenced in a study of shared clonotypes between healthy human individuals. Profiled with immunoSEQ multiplex PCR; TCRdb holds only in-frame clones, not every one. The data hold approximately 1,500,000 clones, with nearly 99% observed a single time. The sample taken for sequencing was naive CD4+ T cells sorted from blood. The subset is: CD45RA+ positively selected. The receptors come from a young man in good health.

The gene calls are TRBV10-1 and TRBJ2-2; D remains ambiguous. This CDR3 region has 14 residues. V was trimmed by 3 bases and J by 4 bases, leaving 9 bases between them. CDR1 WNHNN and CDR2 SYGVQD come from the germline V gene (reference sequence). The CDR3, as DNA: TGCGCCAGCAGTGATCGAGGCGTCACCGGGGAGCTGTTTTTT. Its translation is CASSDRGVTGELFF.

The chain has TRBV5-6 and TRBJ1-1; 8 bases line up with TRBD1. The CDR3 spans 14 residues. Germline V CDR1 and CDR2: SGHDT, YYEEEE. V shed 5 bases and J 7 bases; nucleotides not matched to a gene: 10. CDR3 in DNA: TGTGCCAGCAGTCTTGGACAGGGACCCTATGAAGCTTTCTTT. As protein: CASSLGQGPYEAFF.

The V call is TRBV27, the J call TRBJ2-1; D uncertain. The V end lost 6 bases, the J end lost 2 bases, and 11 bases lay between the germline ends. From germline, CDR1 is MNHEY and CDR2 SMNVEV (reference sequence). The CDR3 extends over 14 amino acids. CDR3: CASRTGVAYNEQFF. For the CDR3, the DNA is TGTGCCAGCAGGACGGGTGTCGCCTACAATGAGCAGTTCTTC.

The chain has TRBV5-4 and TRBJ2-5; TRBD2 matches 8 bases. The CDR3 has 14 residues. J lost 2 bases, V lost 2 bases, and 2 bases had no gene match. CDR1 and CDR2 (germline): SGHNT, YYREEE (reference sequence). The chain's CDR3 is CASSLRGGQETQYF. CDR3 DNA: TGTGCCAGCAGCTTACGGGGGGGTCAAGAGACCCAGTACTTC.

The chain is built from TRBV7-6 and TRBJ1-5; 8 nucleotides agree with TRBD1. This CDR3 region has 15 residues. Per the germline V gene, CDR1 is SGHVS and CDR2 is FNYEAQ. Trimming at V came to 6 bases and at J to 5 bases, leaving 9 bases not matched to a gene. CDR3 bases: TGTGCCAGCAGTCACAAGACAGGGGCAGATCAGCCCCAGCATTTT. The encoded protein is CASSHKTGADQPQHF.

The chain couples TRBV27 to TRBJ2-2; 8 nucleotides line up with TRBD2. Unmatched junction bases numbered 8, after V lost 2 bases and J lost 6 bases. The germline V gene encodes CDR1 MNHEY and CDR2 SMNVEV (reference sequence). This CDR3 has 16 residues. Here the CDR3 DNA reads TGTGCCAGCAGTTTAAGAGGCACTAGCGGAGCCGGGGAGCTGTTTTTT. The encoded protein is CASSLRGTSGAGELFF.

A remark on this clone: One junction end disagrees with the germline gene, perhaps due to a read error. The chain is built from TRBV11-3 and TRBJ2-1; 11 nucleotides line up with TRBD2. CDR1 is SGHNT and CDR2 is YENEEA in the germline V gene. The CDR3 is 16 residues long. CDR3 loop: CAGSLSLAGGPGEQFF. CDR3 nucleotide sequence: TGTGCCGGCAGCTTAAGTTTAGCGGGAGGGCCGGGTGAGCAGTTCTTC. The full variable domain, in which reference TRBV11-3 and TRBJ2-1 provide the parts outside the CDR3, is EAGVVQSPRYKIIEKKQPVAFWCNPISGHNTLYWYLQNLGQGPELLIRYENEEAVDDSQLPKDRFSAERLKGVDSTLKIQPAELGDSAVYLCAGSLSLAGGPGEQFFGPGTRLTVL.

V usage is TRBV6-6 and J usage is TRBJ2-5, with 8 positions matching TRBD2. Germline CDR1 reads MNHNY; CDR2 reads SVGAGI (reference sequence). J was trimmed by 1 base and V by 2 bases; bases with no gene match: 3. The CDR3 covers 15 residues. The CDR3 protein is CASSYIAGLQETQYF. In nucleotides, the CDR3 is TGTGCCAGCAGTTACATAGCGGGACTCCAAGAGACCCAGTACTTC.

The chain links TRBV28 to TRBJ2-7, with D maybe TRBD2 (6 bases). The germline V gene encodes CDR1 MDHEN and CDR2 SYDVKM. V was pared by 3 bases and J by 5 bases, with 17 bases between. CDR3 length: 15 amino acids. CDR3 bases: TGTGCCAGCAGTTTCAGGTGGGCAGGAGGGGACGAGCAGTACTTC. This translates into CASSFRWAGGDEQYF. The full variable domain, with the rest looked up from reference TRBV28 and TRBJ2-7, is DVKVTQSSRYLVKRTGEKVFLECVQDMDHENMFWYRQDPGLGLRLIYFSYDVKMKEKGDIPEGYSVSREKKERFSLILESASTNQTSMYLCASSFRWAGGDEQYFGPGTRLTVT.

The V and J genes are TRBV6-1 and TRBJ2-7; D is unclear. Germline V gene lookup returns CDR1 MNHNS and CDR2 SASEGT. V was pared by 4 bases and J by 3 bases, with 7 bases between. There are 12 residues in the CDR3. This CDR3 reads CASSAKSYEQYF. The CDR3 DNA reads as TGTGCCAGCAGTGCAAAAAGCTACGAGCAGTACTTC.

This clone was observed a single time. V usage is TRBV4-3 and J usage is TRBJ1-3; maybe TRBD1 (5 bases). The CDR3 spans 14 residues. V was cut by 0 bases and J by 6 bases, with 9 bases left in between. Germline CDR1 LGHNA, CDR2 YSLEER. The CDR3 here is CASSQDIGTNTIYF. CDR3 bases: TGCGCCAGCAGCCAAGATATAGGGACAAACACCATATATTTT.

The genes are TRBV18 and TRBJ1-1; D uncertain. CDR1 KGHSH and CDR2 LQKENI come from the germline V gene. The CDR3 is made up of 16 amino acids. Trimming removed 2 bases at V and 0 bases at J, with 13 bases between. For the CDR3, the DNA is TGTGCCAGCTCACCATGGAGGGATACTATGAACACTGAAGCTTTCTTT. Protein sequence: CASSPWRDTMNTEAFF.

This clone has a single count. The rearrangement links TRBV29-1 to TRBJ1-5; D gene ambiguous. CDR3 length: 13 residues. Germline-derived CDR1 and CDR2 are SQVTM and ANQGSEA. V was clipped by 7 bases and J by 1 base, with 11 bases between them. In DNA, the CDR3 is TGCAGCGCGAAAAGCGGCAGCAATCAGCCCCAGCATTTT. It is translated as CSAKSGSNQPQHF.

The chain has TRBV2 and TRBJ2-7; perhaps TRBD2 as D (6 bases). V lost 3 bases to trimming and J lost 2 bases, with 23 bases between them. The V gene's germline CDR1 is SNHLY and CDR2 FYNNEI. This CDR3 contains 18 residues. DNA for the CDR3: TGTGCCAGCAGTGATTTCATGGGAGGCGGGGCAGTGACCTACGAGCAGTACTTC. It encodes CASSDFMGGGAVTYEQYF.

This chain links TRBV7-2 with TRBJ1-4; D is unclear. Germline CDR1 reads SGHTA; CDR2 reads FQGNSA. The CDR3 is 13 residues long. Trimming took 5 bases from V and 5 from J, leaving 9 bases between them. The CDR3 is CASSPYKNEKLFF. The CDR3 DNA reads TGTGCCAGCAGCCCCTACAAGAATGAAAAACTGTTTTTT.

The genes are TRBV10-2 and TRBJ1-5; D remains ambiguous. Germline values: CDR1 WSHSY, CDR2 SAAADI. V lost 0 bases and J 3 bases, leaving 9 bases between the germline ends. The CDR3 loop spans 15 amino acids. The CDR3 nucleotides are TGCGCCAGCAGTGAGTCGAGTCCGATCAATCAGCCCCAGCATTTT. This sequence encodes CASSESSPINQPQHF.

The rearrangement joins TRBV11-2 to TRBJ1-1; 8 nucleotides agree with TRBD1. The CDR3 contains 13 residues. After removal of 3 bases from V and 4 bases from J, the junction contained 1 base not matched to a gene. The germline gives CDR1 SGHAT, CDR2 FQNNGV. The CDR3 region is CASSFDRGTEAFF. The CDR3 nucleotides read TGTGCCAGCAGCTTTGACAGGGGCACTGAAGCTTTCTTT.

The table lists this clone with a count of one. The chain carries TRBV11-1 and TRBJ2-2; 12 bases align to TRBD2. The CDR3 runs to 17 residues. V lost 1 base, J lost 2 bases, and 2 bases stayed unmatched. Germline CDR1 SGHAT, CDR2 FQDESV (reference sequence). The CDR3 sequence is CASSLGTSGTNTGELFF. Here the CDR3 DNA reads TGTGCCAGCAGCTTAGGGACTAGCGGGACTAACACCGGGGAGCTGTTTTTT.

J is TRBJ1-4 and V is TRBV11-2, with TRBD1 as a possible D gene (5 bases). The CDR3 is 14 residues long. Germline V CDR1 and CDR2: SGHAT, FQNNGV. V was pared by 3 bases and J by 2 bases, with 7 bases between. CDR3 bases: TGTGCCAGCAGCTTCAGGGTTACTAATGAAAAACTGTTTTTT. It is translated as CASSFRVTNEKLFF.

The chain employs TRBV28 and TRBJ2-3, with a weak D call TRBD2 (5 bases). This CDR3 has 16 residues. Germline loops: CDR1 MDHEN, CDR2 SYDVKM. With 8 bases removed from V and 6 bases from J, the gap between germline ends came to 24 bases. CDR3 residues: CASGPFSGKAEDTQYF. The CDR3 DNA sequence: TGTGCCAGCGGCCCTTTCTCGGGAAAAGCCGAGGATACGCAGTATTTT.